This T cell receptor beta chain comes out of a study of control samples from healthy donors and cancer patients. CDR1 SGHTA and CDR2 FQGNSA come from the germline V gene. V lost 1 base to trimming and J lost 4 bases, with 5 bases between them. The CDR3 totals 12 residues. Libraries were prepared by immunoSEQ multiplex PCR; TCRdb keeps only in-frame clonotypes and omits some of them. The sample shows 400,000 to 500,000 clones, more than 80% of them seen only once. The sequence came from a man between 40 and 49 years old with head and neck cancer. The chain links TRBV7-2 to TRBJ2-7, with unresolved D. The specimen sequenced was PBMCs. CDR3 DNA sequence: TGTGCCAGCAGCTTAGTAGATTACGAGCAGTACTTC. Amino acid sequence: CASSLVDYEQYF.